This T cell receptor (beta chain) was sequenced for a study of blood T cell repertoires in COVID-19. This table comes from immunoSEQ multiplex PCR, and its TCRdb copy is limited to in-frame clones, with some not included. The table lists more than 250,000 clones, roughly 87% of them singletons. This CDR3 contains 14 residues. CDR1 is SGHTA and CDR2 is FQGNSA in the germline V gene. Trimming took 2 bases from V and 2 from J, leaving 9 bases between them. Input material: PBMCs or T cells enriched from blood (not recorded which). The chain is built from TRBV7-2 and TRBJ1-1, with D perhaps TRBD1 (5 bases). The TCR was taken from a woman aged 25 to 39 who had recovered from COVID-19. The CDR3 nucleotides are TGTGCCAGCAGCTTAAGGCGGGACAACACTGAAGCTTTCTTT. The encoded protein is CASSLRRDNTEAFF.